This T cell receptor beta chain was identified in a study of blood T cells in healthy people across ages (dated by TCRdb to between 2015 and 2017). For context, the study as a whole: In model experiments, template switching captured about one uniquely barcoded TCR beta cDNA molecule for every two T cells. Age-related changes in TCR beta repertoire diversity were measured in the study by deep sequencing normalized with unique cDNA molecular identifiers. Four age groups were formed from the donors: young (average roughly 15 years), middle-aged (roughly 38), aged (62) and long-lived (around 80). To avoid experimental bias, donors of different ages were randomly spread across the sequencing lanes. Two additional independent replicas of 1 million unique cDNA reads from the same blood draw were analyzed for two donors (one aged 18 to 30 and one aged 80 or older).

Deletion took 2 bases off V and 3 bases off J, with a span of 11 bases between the germline ends. The CDR3 numbers 15 residues from cysteine through phenylalanine. Only the CDR3 DNA stays, 45 bases, in frame from base 1. CDR1 MDHEN and CDR2 SYDVKM are derived from the germline V gene. Paper-wide results and their limitations: As age increased, observed TCR beta diversity per million T cells dropped in a roughly linear way, and a significant reduction was already evident by age around 41. The percentage of naive T cells measured by flow cytometry correlated strongly with observed TCR beta diversity. Compared with the aged group, more naive CD4+ T cells, fewer expanded clones and increased TCR diversity were shown by the long-lived group, suggesting age selection. Estimates of total diversity from one million sequenced T cells were regarded as lower bounds and underestimates. Because donor CMV infection status was unknown, age-related changes in expanded clonotypes were potentially confounded. Bulk unsorted PBMC profiling prevented conclusive comparison of naive and antigen-experienced compartments.

The method was 5' RACE. The reads were generated on an Illumina HiSeq 2500. A second PCR of roughly 6 to 11 cycles was run with a J-beta primer mix and a sample-barcoded 5' primer. Each TCR beta cDNA molecule received a unique molecular identifier from a template-switch 5' adaptor carrying 12 random nucleotides. Each sample yielded at least 3 million CDR3-containing paired-end reads. First-strand cDNA was synthesized from all RNA with the Mint cDNA synthesis kit, primed by a TRBC-specific oligonucleotide. Following uracil-DNA glycosylase treatment, all cDNA underwent a first 18-cycle PCR with the universal primers M1SS and BC2_uni_R. The published analysis was carried out like this. Normalization of each sample was performed by random selection of 1 million high-quality reads, each carrying a distinct molecular identifier. Instead of being binned into consensus sequences, reads with shared molecular identifiers were discarded. MiTCR, set to a Q25 quality threshold and the strictest error-elimination algorithm, was used for CDR3 identification, clonotype clustering and error correction. A nonparametric unseen species model with Euler transformation was used to estimate a lower bound on total TCR beta diversity. The public sequencing data were trimmed at Q25 with fastp and processed into clonotypes with MiXCR by TCRdb, which kept only in-frame beta chains. For every CDR3 protein sequence, its rows merge into one entry that carries the most common genes and DNA. TCRdb, not the authors, supplied the V and J calls. This sample has about 1.6 million distinct CDR3 sequences in its table, and about 31% of those were observed once. The top ten constitute around 11% of the sample.

Donors were approximately 42 systemically healthy Caucasian individuals from Russia aged roughly 6 to 95 years. Each donor gave ten milliliters of peripheral blood, collected into EDTA-treated Vacutainer tubes. Ficoll-Paque density-gradient centrifugation was used to isolate PBMCs, with at least 7 million per sample. Trizol reagent was used to extract total RNA from PBMCs, with at least 5.5 micrograms per sample. Naive CD45RAhigh/CD27high T cell percentages were measured by flow cytometry on a PBMC aliquot from every donor. A word on this clonotype: This clone's antigen is unknown. Per-base quality was not reported, and no clone a single base away is much larger than it.

What was sequenced was blood. In this chain, TRBV28 is recombined with TRBJ1-5; no D gene is confidently identified. This TCR came from a woman aged 30 to 39 in good health. The sequence in DNA is TGTGCCAGCAGTTTACGGGGAAGGTCCAATCAGCCCCAGCATTTT. This gives the protein CASSLRGRSNQPQHF.